This record covers a single T cell receptor beta chain. The antigen is not known. This table comes from immunoSEQ multiplex PCR, and its TCRdb copy is limited to in-frame clones, with some not included. The sample carries 200,000 to 250,000 clones, under 95% recorded once. The donors belonged to the roughly 110-subject validation cohort, separate from the roughly 700-subject first cohort. Unmatched junction bases numbered 6, after V lost 5 bases and J lost 4 bases. CDR3 length equals 15 residues. The germline gives CDR1 SNHLY, CDR2 FYNNEI. The sample comes from a study of cytomegalovirus exposure and HLA in healthy donors. The study, taken as a whole, reports: For cytomegalovirus status, the classifier reportedly gave diagnoses with high specificity and sensitivity. There were around 160 TCR beta chains listed as cytomegalovirus-associated.

This clonotype was obtained from a young woman in good health and CMV-seronegative. The chain uses TRBV2 and TRBJ2-2; 8 nucleotides agree with TRBD1. The source material was PBMCs. CDR3 region: CASSPLTGVTGELFF. The CDR3 DNA reads as TGTGCCAGCAGTCCACTGACAGGGGTCACCGGGGAGCTGTTTTTT.